One sample yielded the 8 T cell receptor beta chains listed below, sequenced in a study of immune heterogeneity within non-small cell lung tumors. Amplification of the TCR beta CDR3 was achieved through multiplex PCR with 32 V and 13 J primers. TCRdb used MiXCR to reprocess the multiplex PCR reads, holding one entry per CDR3 protein. The table lists fewer than 15,000 distinct CDR3 sequences, roughly 22% of them singletons. Each sample used around 600 ng of genomic DNA from bulk tumor tissue. Taken during surgery, several biopsies per primary tumor were spaced as far apart as possible within the tumor mass. It was patients with untreated, newly diagnosed non-small cell lung cancer who underwent curative surgery. Sequenced sample: lung tumor tissue. Source of these receptors: a man aged 60 to 75 with non-small cell lung cancer.

This clonotype was found a few times. The chain links TRBV11-3 to TRBJ2-3, with 8 bases identical to TRBD2. The germline CDR1 and CDR2 sequences are SGHNT and YENEEA. The CDR3 runs to 15 residues. Unmatched junction bases numbered 7, after V lost 5 bases and J lost 3 bases. CDR3 in amino acids: CASSKGLARTDTQYF. Written as DNA, the CDR3 is TGTGCCAGCAGCAAAGGACTAGCTAGGACAGATACGCAGTATTTT.

By sample share, this clonotype is medium-sized. V usage is TRBV28 and J usage is TRBJ2-7; D uncertain. The CDR3 loop spans 12 amino acids. CDR1 and CDR2 from the germline V gene are MDHEN and SYDVKM. The V end was cut by 8 bases, the J end by 3 bases, with 11 bases between. CDR3 DNA: TGTGCCAGCCACACAGATGACTACGAGCAGTACTTC. It specifies CASHTDDYEQYF.

With regard to this clonotype: Its ends do not fully match the called genes, so a read error is possible. The CDR3 reads CASSFLGNLGETQYF. For the CDR3, the DNA is TGTGCTAGCAGCTTCCTAGGCAACCTAGGAGAGACCCAGTACTTC. The rearrangement links TRBV7-7 to TRBJ2-5, with D uncertain. The CDR3 consists of 15 residues. Germline CDR1 is SSHAT and CDR2 is FNYEAQ (reference sequence).

This clonotype is medium-sized. This chain links TRBV20-1 with TRBJ2-7; the D is unclear. Trimming took off 4 bases at V and 3 bases at J, with 7 bases between the two ends. The CDR3 consists of 11 residues. CDR1 and CDR2 (germline): DFQATT, SNEGSKA (reference sequence). CDR3 in amino acids: CSATDDYEQYF. The CDR3, as DNA: TGCAGTGCTACGGACGACTACGAGCAGTACTTC.

In the case of this clonotype: A much larger clone is a single base away; this may be a read error. The rearrangement links TRBV11-2 to TRBJ2-1, with a weak D call TRBD1 (6 bases). The germline V gene has CDR1 SGHAT and CDR2 FQNNGV. The V end lost 1 base, the J end lost 5 bases, and 18 bases lay between the germline ends. This CDR3 is built from 17 residues. The CDR3, as DNA: TGTGCCAGCAGCTTAGGGGCGGCGGTAGGACAGAACAATGAGCAGTTCTTC. Translation gives CASSLGAAVGQNNEQFF.

The chain recombines TRBV5-1 with TRBJ1-1; 8 bases line up with TRBD1. Germline CDR1 reads SGHRS; CDR2 reads YFSETQ. J was trimmed by 6 bases and V by 4 bases; bases with no gene match: 8. The CDR3 has 14 amino acids. In DNA, the CDR3 is TGCGCCAGCAGCCTAGGGACAGGACGGGCTGAAGCTTTCTTT. Translated: CASSLGTGRAEAFF.

The chain uses TRBV14 and TRBJ1-2; D not certain. The V and J ends lost 4 bases and 8 bases respectively, with 14 bases between them. CDR1 SGHDN and CDR2 FVKESK come from the germline V gene. CDR3 length: 13 residues. CDR3 DNA: TGTGCCAGCAGCCTTTCACTGGCGGGAGGCTACACCTTC. Encoded protein: CASSLSLAGGYTF.

The chain joins TRBV6-1 to TRBJ1-5; no reliable D call. V lost 6 bases and J 1 base, leaving 13 bases between the germline ends. CDR1 and CDR2 from the germline V gene are MNHNS and SASEGT. The CDR3 length is 15 residues. CDR3 bases: TGTGCCAGCAGCCCCACGGGGTACAGCAATCAGCCCCAGCATTTT. This translates into CASSPTGYSNQPQHF.